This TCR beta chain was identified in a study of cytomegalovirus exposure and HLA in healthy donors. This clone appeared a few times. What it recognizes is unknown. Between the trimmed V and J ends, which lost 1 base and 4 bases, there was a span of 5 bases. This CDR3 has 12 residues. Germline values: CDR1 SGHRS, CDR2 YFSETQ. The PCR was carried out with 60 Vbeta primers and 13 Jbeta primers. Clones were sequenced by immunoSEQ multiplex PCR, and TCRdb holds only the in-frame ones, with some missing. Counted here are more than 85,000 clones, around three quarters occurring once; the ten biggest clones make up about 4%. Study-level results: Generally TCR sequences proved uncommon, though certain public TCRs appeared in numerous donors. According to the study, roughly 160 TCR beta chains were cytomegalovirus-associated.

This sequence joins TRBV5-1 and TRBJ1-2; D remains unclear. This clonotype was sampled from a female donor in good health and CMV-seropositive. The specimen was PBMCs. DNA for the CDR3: TGCGCCAGCAGCTTGCACGGCTATGGCTACACCTTC. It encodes CASSLHGYGYTF.